Listed here are 5 T cell receptor beta chains from one sample, sequenced in a study of CD8 T cells in Susac syndrome. cDNA came from about 0.5 to 1 ug RNA primed by random hexamers. In TCRdb, the immunoSEQ multiplex PCR reads were re-called with MiXCR into one record per CDR3 protein. The data show about 120,000 distinct CDR3 sequences, 95% to 96% seen once. The specimen sequenced was CD4+ T cells from PBMCs. Receptors originate from a human donor with Susac syndrome.

The chain joins TRBV27 to TRBJ1-2; no firm D call. Germline CDR1 MNHEY, CDR2 SMNVEV (reference sequence). V lost 8 bases and J 7 bases, leaving 11 bases between the germline ends. The CDR3 is 11 residues long. Written as DNA, the CDR3 is TGTGCCAGCGGTACCAGGTCTGGCTACACCTTC. Translation: CASGTRSGYTF.

The V call is TRBV7-9, the J call TRBJ2-1; 10 nucleotides match TRBD2. With 5 bases clipped from V and 5 bases from J, the junction kept 6 bases outside the gene matches. CDR1 is SEHNR, CDR2 FQNEAQ, per germline (reference sequence). The CDR3 totals 15 residues. The CDR3 DNA follows: TGTGCCAGCAGCCCCCTAGCGGGAGCCAACAATGAGCAGTTCTTC. Its translation is CASSPLAGANNEQFF.

The V call is TRBV28, the J call TRBJ2-5, with 12 bases identical to TRBD2. Losses at the gene ends were 4 bases for V and 2 bases for J; bases not matched to a gene: 2. Germline-derived CDR1 and CDR2 are MDHEN and SYDVKM. This CDR3 has 15 amino acids. Written as DNA, the CDR3 is TGTGCCAGCAGTTCCCTAGCGGGAGGGCAAGAGACCCAGTACTTC. Protein: CASSSLAGGQETQYF.

The gene calls are TRBV10-2 and TRBJ1-5, with 8 bases lining up with TRBD1. The germline gives CDR1 WSHSY, CDR2 SAAADI. V lost 5 bases and J lost 5; bases outside the gene matches: 8. The CDR3 is 15 amino acids. The CDR3 bases are TGCGCCAGCAGTTTAGGGGACAGGCGCGATCAGCCCCAGCATTTT. Its translation: CASSLGDRRDQPQHF.

The chain couples TRBV18 to TRBJ1-4; 7 nucleotides line up with TRBD1. V lost 3 bases to trimming and J lost 5 bases; unmatched junction nucleotides: 3. Per the germline V gene, CDR1 is KGHSH and CDR2 is LQKENI. This CDR3 is 14 amino acids long. The CDR3 sequence: CASSPTGTNEKLFF. CDR3 DNA sequence: TGTGCCAGCTCACCGACAGGGACGAATGAAAAACTGTTTTTT.